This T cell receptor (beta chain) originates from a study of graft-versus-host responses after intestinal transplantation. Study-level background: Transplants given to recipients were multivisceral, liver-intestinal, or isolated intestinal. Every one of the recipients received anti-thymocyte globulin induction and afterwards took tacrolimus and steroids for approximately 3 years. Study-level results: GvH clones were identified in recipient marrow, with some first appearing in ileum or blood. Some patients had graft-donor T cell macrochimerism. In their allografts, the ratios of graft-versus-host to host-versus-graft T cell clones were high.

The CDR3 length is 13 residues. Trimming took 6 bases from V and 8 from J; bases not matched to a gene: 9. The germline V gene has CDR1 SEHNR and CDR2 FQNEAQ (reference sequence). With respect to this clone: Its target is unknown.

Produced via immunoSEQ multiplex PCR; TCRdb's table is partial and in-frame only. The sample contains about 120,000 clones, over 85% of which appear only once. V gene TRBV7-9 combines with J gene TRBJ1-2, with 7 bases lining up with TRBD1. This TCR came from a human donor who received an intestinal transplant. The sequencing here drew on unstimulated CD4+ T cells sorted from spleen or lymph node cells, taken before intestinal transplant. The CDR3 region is CASSQTGRGGYTF. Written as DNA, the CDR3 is TGTGCCAGCAGTCAGACAGGGCGGGGAGGCTACACCTTC.